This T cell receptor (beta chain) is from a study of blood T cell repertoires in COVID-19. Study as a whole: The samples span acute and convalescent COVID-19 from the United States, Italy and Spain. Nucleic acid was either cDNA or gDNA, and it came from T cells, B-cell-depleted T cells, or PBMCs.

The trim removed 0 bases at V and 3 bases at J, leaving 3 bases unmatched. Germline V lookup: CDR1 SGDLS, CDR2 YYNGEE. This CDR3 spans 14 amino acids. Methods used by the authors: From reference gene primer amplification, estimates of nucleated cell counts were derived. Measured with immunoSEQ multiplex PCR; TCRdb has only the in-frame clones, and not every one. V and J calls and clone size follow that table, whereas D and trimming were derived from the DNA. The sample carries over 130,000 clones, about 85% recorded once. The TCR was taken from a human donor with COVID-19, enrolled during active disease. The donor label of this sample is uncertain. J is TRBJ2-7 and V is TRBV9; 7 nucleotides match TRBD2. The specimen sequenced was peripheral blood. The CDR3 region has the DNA TGTGCCAGCAGCGTAGGGGGGGGAGGCTACGAGCAGTACTTC. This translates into CASSVGGGGYEQYF.